This T cell receptor (beta chain) stems from a study of identical twins. Via MiXCR, TCRdb re-called the 5' RACE reads, giving one row per CDR3 protein. The repertoire has hundreds of thousands of distinct CDR3 sequences, 8.5% to 9% of them found once; the top ten carry 0.8% to 1%. The V gene end was trimmed by 5 bases and the J gene end by 5 bases; junction bases not matched to a gene: 11. This CDR3 spans 15 amino acids. The same data also went into a second study, on yellow fever vaccine responses in identical twins.

The receptor was derived from a woman under 30 in good health. V usage is TRBV12-3 or TRBV12-4 and J usage is TRBJ2-7; 8 bases agree with TRBD2. Specimen: PBMCs. CDR3 amino acids: CASSPPGTSPHEQYF. DNA of the CDR3: TGTGCCAGCAGTCCCCCCGGGACTAGTCCTCACGAGCAGTACTTC.